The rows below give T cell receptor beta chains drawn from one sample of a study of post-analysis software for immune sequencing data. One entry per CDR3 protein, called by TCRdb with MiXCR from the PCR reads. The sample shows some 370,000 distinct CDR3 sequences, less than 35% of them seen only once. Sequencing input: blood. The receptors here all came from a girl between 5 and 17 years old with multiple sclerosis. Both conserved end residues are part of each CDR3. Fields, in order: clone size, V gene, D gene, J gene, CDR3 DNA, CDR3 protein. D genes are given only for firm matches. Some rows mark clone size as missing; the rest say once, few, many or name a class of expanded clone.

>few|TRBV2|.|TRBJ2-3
TGTGCCAGCAATGGGGCAGGGGCCCTAGGCACAGATACGCAGTATTTT
CASNGAGALGTDTQYF
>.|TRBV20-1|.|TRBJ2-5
TGCAGTGCTCGGACTCCAGGGAGGGAGACCCAGTACTTC
CSARTPGRETQYF
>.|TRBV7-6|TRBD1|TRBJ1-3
TGTGCCAGCAGCCCAACAGGGGTGCGAAACACCATATATTTT
CASSPTGVRNTIYF
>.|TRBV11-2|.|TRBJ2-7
TGTGCCAGCAGCTTAGAATCCTTGGGGGCCCAGTACTTC
CASSLESLGAQYF
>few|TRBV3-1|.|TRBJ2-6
TGTGCCAGCAGCCGCTATTCCGGACGGACCAACGGGGCCAACGTCCTGACTTTC
CASSRYSGRTNGANVLTF
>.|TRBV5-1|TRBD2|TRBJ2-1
TGCGCCAACAGCCCAGCTAGCGGGGGGGCCTTTGACAATGAGCAGTTCTTC
CANSPASGGAFDNEQFF
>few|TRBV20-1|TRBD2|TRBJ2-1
TGCAGTGCTAGAGCGGGGACTAGCGGCCGAATCTACAATGAGCAGTTCTTC
CSARAGTSGRIYNEQFF
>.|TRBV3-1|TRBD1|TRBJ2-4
TGTACCAGCAGTCGGACAGGGAACATTCAGTACTTC
CTSSRTGNIQYF
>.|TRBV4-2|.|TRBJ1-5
TGTGCCAGCAGCCAAGAAGATGTAGCTTACAGTCGGTCGATCCAGCATTTT
CASSQEDVAYSRSIQHF
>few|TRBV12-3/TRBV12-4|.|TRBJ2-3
TGTGCCAGCAGTTTAGCGCATGGGGTGGGCACAGATACGCAGTATTTT
CASSLAHGVGTDTQYF
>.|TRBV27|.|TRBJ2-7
TGTGCCAGCAGTCCCTCACAGCCCTACGAGCAGTACTTC
CASSPSQPYEQYF
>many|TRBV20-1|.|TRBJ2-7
TGCAGTGCTAGACCGGGAAACTCCTACGAGCAGTACTTC
CSARPGNSYEQYF
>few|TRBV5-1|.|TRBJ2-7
TGCGCCAGCGGGGGAGTTTACCCAGACTACGGGCAGTACTTC
CASGGVYPDYGQYF
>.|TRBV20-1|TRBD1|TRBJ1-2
TGCAGTGCTAGAAGGAGGGGGCTAATCTATGGCTACACCTTC
CSARRRGLIYGYTF
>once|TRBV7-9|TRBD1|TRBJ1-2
TGTGCCAGCAGCCATCTAGGGGGCGAAGCCACCTTC
CASSHLGGEATF
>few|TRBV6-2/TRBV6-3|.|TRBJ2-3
TGTGCCAGCAGTTCACTTTGGGGGGCCGCTCCAGATACGCAGTATTTT
CASSSLWGAAPDTQYF
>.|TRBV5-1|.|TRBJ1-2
TGCGCCAGCAGCTTGGTCGGGGAGGAGAGTGGCTACACCTTC
CASSLVGEESGYTF
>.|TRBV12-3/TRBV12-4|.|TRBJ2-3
TGTGCCAGCACCTGGGGCGGGGTTCGCGCAGATACGCAGTATTTT
CASTWGGVRADTQYF
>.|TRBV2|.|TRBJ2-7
TGTGCCAGCAGTGATGCAGGCACCTCCTACGAGCAGTACTTC
CASSDAGTSYEQYF
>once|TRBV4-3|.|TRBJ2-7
TGCGCCAGCAGCCAAGAAAGAGCTGTATCCTGTGAGGAGCAGTACTTC
CASSQERAVSCEEQYF
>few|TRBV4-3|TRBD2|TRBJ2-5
TGCGCCAGCAGCCAAGGACTAGCGGGGGAGACCCAGTACTTC
CASSQGLAGETQYF